A single sample gave rise to the 11 T cell receptor beta chains below, sequenced in a study of cytomegalovirus exposure and HLA in healthy donors. This PCR relied on a set of 60 Vbeta primers and 13 Jbeta primers. Sequencing was performed with immunoSEQ multiplex PCR; in TCRdb, only in-frame clones are kept and a portion is missing. The table shows about 120,000 clones, with under 85% occurring only once. Sample: PBMCs. These receptors were taken from a human donor in good health.

This clone was counted a single time. The rearrangement links TRBV5-4 to TRBJ1-1; 8 nucleotides line up with TRBD1. CDR1 SGHNT and CDR2 YYREEE come from the germline V gene (reference sequence). This CDR3 contains 18 residues. V lost 5 bases to trimming and J lost 1 base; unmatched junction nucleotides: 16. The CDR3 reads CASRPGGGRGQKNTEAFF. DNA for the CDR3: TGTGCCAGCAGACCAGGGGGGGGCAGGGGGCAGAAGAACACTGAAGCTTTCTTT. Full variable domain (remainder filled in from reference TRBV5-4 and TRBJ1-1): ETGVTQSPTHLIKTRGQQVTLRCSSQSGHNTVSWYQQALGQGPQFIFQYYREEENGRGNFPPRFSGLQFPNYSSELNVNALELDDSALYLCASRPGGGRGQKNTEAFFGQGTRLTVV.

Only one count was recorded for this clone. V is TRBV28 and J is TRBJ2-7; the D is unclear. Germline V gene lookup returns CDR1 MDHEN and CDR2 SYDVKM. The germline V and J ends were trimmed by 7 bases and 4 bases, with 17 bases remaining between them. The CDR3 has 14 residues. CDR3 in amino acids: CASTPEQLRYEQYF. The CDR3 bases are TGTGCCAGCACCCCGGAACAGTTACGATACGAGCAGTACTTC.

V gene TRBV9 combines with J gene TRBJ1-1, with 7 bases that match TRBD1. CDR1 is SGDLS and CDR2 is YYNGEE in the germline V gene. The CDR3 covers 15 residues. Trimming took 1 base from V and 4 from J; bases not matched to a gene: 7. The CDR3 DNA follows: TGTGCCAGCAGCGTACTTCAGGGGGACGGCACTGAAGCTTTCTTT. Its translation: CASSVLQGDGTEAFF. The entire variable domain, with the rest obtained from reference TRBV9 and TRBJ1-1, is as follows: DSGVTQTPKHLITATGQRVTLRCSPRSGDLSVYWYQQSLDQGLQFLIQYYNGEERAKGNILERFSAQQFPDLHSELNLSSLELGDSALYFCASSVLQGDGTEAFFGQGTRLTVV.

The chain links TRBV29-1 to TRBJ2-3; TRBD1 matches at 7 bases. The germline V gene encodes CDR1 SQVTM and CDR2 ANQGSEA. The V segment lost 3 bases and the J segment 6 bases; nucleotides outside the gene matches: 3. The CDR3 is made up of 12 amino acids. This CDR3 reads CSVETGSDTQYF. The CDR3, as DNA: TGCAGCGTTGAGACAGGGTCGGATACGCAGTATTTT.

The chain links TRBV4-2 to TRBJ2-1, with 7 bases matching TRBD1. With 4 bases clipped from V and 4 bases from J, the junction kept 10 bases outside the gene matches. There are 16 residues in the CDR3. Germline V gene sequence: CDR1 LGHNA, CDR2 YNFKEQ. The CDR3 nucleotides read TGTGCCAGCAGCCGACCGGACAGGCCGGGTTACAATGAGCAGTTCTTC. Translated, it gives CASSRPDRPGYNEQFF.

This clone was observed a few times. The CDR3 here is CASSPFQSIAEAFF. The CDR3 DNA reads TGTGCCAGCTCACCATTCCAGTCAATCGCTGAAGCTTTCTTT. The V gene is TRBV18, the J gene TRBJ1-1; D is ambiguous. V lost 2 bases and J 6 bases, leaving 13 bases between the germline ends. This CDR3 spans 14 amino acids. Per germline, CDR1 KGHSH and CDR2 LQKENI.

The V call is TRBV28, the J call TRBJ2-2, with 7 bases that match TRBD1. The CDR3 consists of 16 residues. The trim removed 4 bases at V and 2 bases at J, leaving 7 bases unmatched. Germline values: CDR1 MDHEN, CDR2 SYDVKM. CDR3 residues: CASSYERDSNTGELFF. The CDR3 region has the DNA TGTGCCAGCAGTTACGAACGGGACAGTAACACCGGGGAGCTGTTTTTT.

The V gene is TRBV6-5, the J gene TRBJ2-1; D unresolved. In germline, CDR1 is MNHEY, CDR2 SVGAGI. V shed 4 bases and J shed 4 bases, with 8 bases lying between them. The CDR3 sequence is 13 residues long. DNA of the CDR3: TGTGCCAGCAGTTTCGACTCGTACAATGAGCAGTTCTTC. Its protein is CASSFDSYNEQFF.

The V gene is TRBV10-3, the J gene TRBJ1-1; D is possibly TRBD1 (5 bases). In germline, CDR1 is ENHRY, CDR2 SYGVKD. V gave up 7 bases and J gave up 1 base, with 19 bases separating them. This CDR3 is 16 amino acids long. CDR3 coding DNA: TGTGCCATCACCGGGCGGGACTGGGCGGGGAACACTGAAGCTTTCTTT. Its protein is CAITGRDWAGNTEAFF.

V is TRBV6-5 and J is TRBJ2-3; D might be TRBD2 (6 bases). The CDR3 sequence is 14 residues long. The V end was cut by 6 bases, the J end by 4 bases, with 14 bases between. CDR1 and CDR2 (germline): MNHEY, SVGAGI. CDR3 amino acids: CASRPEAGADTQYF. CDR3 nucleotides: TGTGCCAGCAGGCCTGAAGCGGGCGCAGATACGCAGTATTTT.

This clone was seen more than once but under ten times. The gene calls are TRBV6-1 and TRBJ2-4, with D perhaps matching TRBD2 (5 bases). Trimming shortened V by 5 bases and J by 12 bases, and 17 bases separated the two germline ends. This CDR3 is built from 13 residues. CDR1 is MNHNS and CDR2 is SASEGT in the germline V gene. The CDR3 coding sequence is TGTGCCAGCAGTTTACTCGGGGAGACCCCTCAGTACTTC. It translates to CASSLLGETPQYF.